Presented here are 17 T cell receptor beta chains from one specimen sequenced in a study of T cell repertoires in cytomegalovirus infection. Antigens of these TCRs are unknown. TCRdb recomputed calls from the reads with MiXCR, one row per CDR3 protein. Of 230,000 or so distinct CDR3 sequences in the sample, about 39% were seen once. This material consisted of CD8+ T cells from cultured PBMCs, taken from culture after CMV antigen stimulation. These receptors originate from a human donor in good health (CMV status not recorded). Some clones in this sample may be carry-over from other donors' samples.

The chain uses TRBV19 and TRBJ1-1; no clear D. The CDR3 loop spans 12 amino acids. V was shortened by 7 bases and J by 5 bases, with 11 bases between the two germline ends. Germline assignment: CDR1 LNHDA and CDR2 SQIVND (reference sequence). The CDR3, as DNA: TGTGCCAGTACCATTGGAGGGACTGAAGCTTTCTTT. Amino acids: CASTIGGTEAFF.

This clonotype was counted ten times or more. This chain links TRBV7-8 with TRBJ2-7; TRBD1 agrees at 7 bases. The CDR3 is 16 amino acids. From germline, CDR1 is SGHVS and CDR2 FQNEAQ. The ends lost 3 bases at V and 3 bases at J; junction bases unmatched: 11. The DNA of the CDR3 is TGTGCCAGCAGCTTGGGACAGCCACCTCGAGACTACGAGCAGTACTTC. This codes for CASSLGQPPRDYEQYF.

The gene calls are TRBV5-4 and TRBJ2-7, with D tentatively TRBD1 or TRBD2 (5 bases each). Germline V gene sequence: CDR1 SGHNT, CDR2 YYREEE (reference sequence). The germline V and J ends were trimmed by 3 bases and 7 bases, with 17 bases remaining between them. The CDR3 has 14 residues. As DNA, the CDR3 is TGTGCCAGCAGCTGGACACAGCCTCCGGGGGAGCAGTACTTC. Amino acid sequence: CASSWTQPPGEQYF.

This clonotype was observed once. V usage is TRBV4-2 and J usage is TRBJ2-7, with 9 bases that match TRBD2. Germline V gene data show CDR1 as LGHNA and CDR2 as YNFKEQ. This CDR3 spans 15 amino acids. V trimming: 1 base; J trimming: 2 bases; junction bases outside the gene matches: 3. CDR3 sequence reads: CASSQGSGSAYEQYF. CDR3 DNA sequence: TGTGCCAGCAGCCAAGGTAGCGGGAGCGCCTACGAGCAGTACTTC.

This rearrangement joins TRBV12-5 to TRBJ1-1, with TRBD1 as a possible D gene (6 bases). The germline V gene encodes CDR1 LGHNT and CDR2 FRNRAP. CDR3 size: 15 residues. Trimming removed 5 bases at V and 0 bases at J, with 13 bases between. CDR3 region: CASGADRYMNTEAFF. CDR3 DNA sequence: TGTGCTAGTGGTGCCGACAGGTACATGAACACTGAAGCTTTCTTT.

This clonotype was picked up a small number of times. The chain couples TRBV12-3 or TRBV12-4 to TRBJ2-1; TRBD2 matches at 13 bases. Trimming at V came to 6 bases and at J to 9 bases, leaving 5 bases not matched to a gene. There are 14 residues in the CDR3. CDR3 DNA sequence: TGTGCCAGCAGGCTACTAGCGGGGGGGCTTGAGCAGTTCTTC. It translates to CASRLLAGGLEQFF.

The sample holds a few counts of this clonotype. This sequence joins TRBV12-5 and TRBJ2-1, with 8 positions matching TRBD2. The germline CDR1 and CDR2 sequences are LGHNT and FRNRAP. J lost 7 bases, V lost 0 bases, and 8 bases had no gene match. CDR3 length: 16 amino acids. In nucleotides, the CDR3 is TGTGCTAGTGGTTTGGTAGGTAGCGGGGCAGAGAATGAGCAGTTCTTC. Translation: CASGLVGSGAENEQFF.

This clonotype was seen a handful of times. CDR3 amino acids: CASSLAQASERSYNEQFF. CDR3 nucleotide sequence: TGTGCCAGCAGCTTAGCGCAGGCTAGCGAGCGTTCCTACAATGAGCAGTTCTTC. The chain has TRBV7-6 and TRBJ2-1; the D gene is possibly TRBD2 (6 bases). Trimming left V 0 bases short and J 1 base short, with 16 bases between. Germline CDR1 is SGHVS and CDR2 is FNYEAQ. The CDR3 is made up of 18 amino acids.

The chain links TRBV12-3 or TRBV12-4 to TRBJ1-1, with D possibly being TRBD1 (5 bases). V was clipped by 3 bases and J by 1 base, with 9 bases between them. CDR3 size: 14 residues. This CDR3 is CASSFVTENTEAFF. CDR3 bases: TGTGCCAGCAGTTTCGTGACAGAGAACACTGAAGCTTTCTTT.

This clonotype was observed a few times. The chain has TRBV11-1 and TRBJ2-3, with 9 bases aligning to TRBD2. Germline V lookup: CDR1 SGHAT, CDR2 FQDESV (reference sequence). This CDR3 has 18 residues. Trimming removed 1 base from V and 0 bases from J; junction bases left unmatched: 8. The CDR3 DNA reads TGTGCCAGCAGCTTAGGGGCTAGCGGGGTCTCTAGCACAGATACGCAGTATTTT. It specifies CASSLGASGVSSTDTQYF.

This clonotype was observed a single time. The chain carries TRBV9 and TRBJ2-1; D is possibly TRBD2 (6 bases). The CDR3 is 17 residues long. Germline loops: CDR1 SGDLS, CDR2 YYNGEE. V was cut by 2 bases and J by 6 bases, with 21 bases left in between. The CDR3 DNA reads as TGTGCCAGCAGCGTTTTCTCCGGGACTGGGGCCTCCAATGAGCAGTTCTTC. It yields the protein CASSVFSGTGASNEQFF. The complete variable domain, with remaining parts taken from reference TRBV9 and TRBJ2-1, reads DSGVTQTPKHLITATGQRVTLRCSPRSGDLSVYWYQQSLDQGLQFLIQYYNGEERAKGNILERFSAQQFPDLHSELNLSSLELGDSALYFCASSVFSGTGASNEQFFGPGTRLTVL.

This clonotype was found a few times. The chain carries TRBV27 and TRBJ2-3; unclear D gene. CDR1 MNHEY and CDR2 SMNVEV come from the germline V gene (reference sequence). V lost 7 bases and J lost 2, with 16 bases in between. The CDR3 sequence is 15 residues long. The CDR3: CASTLDGSITDTQYF. The CDR3 nucleotides read TGTGCCAGCACGCTGGACGGGTCTATCACAGATACGCAGTATTTT.

The J gene is TRBJ1-2, the V gene TRBV5-8; no definite D call. The CDR3 sequence is 10 residues long. V shed 2 bases and J shed 12 bases, with 8 bases lying between them. Germline assignment: CDR1 SGHTS and CDR2 YDEGEE. CDR3: CASSLSWDTF. The CDR3, as DNA: TGTGCCAGCAGCTTATCGTGGGACACCTTC.

The chain uses TRBV7-3 and TRBJ1-2; the D gene is possibly TRBD1 (5 bases). This CDR3 is 15 amino acids long. V lost 0 bases and J lost 5, with 13 bases in between. In germline, CDR1 is SGHTA, CDR2 FQGTGA. In DNA, the CDR3 is TGTGCCAGCAGCTTAACGCAGCTGGGGCGGTATGGCTACACCTTC. It is translated as CASSLTQLGRYGYTF.

This clonotype was observed at least ten times. The chain couples TRBV19 to TRBJ2-2, with 8 bases matching TRBD1. The CDR3 sequence is 17 residues long. Germline V gene sequence: CDR1 LNHDA, CDR2 SQIVND (reference sequence). V trimming: 3 bases; J trimming: 6 bases; junction bases outside the gene matches: 12. CDR3 sequence: CASSISDRAALAGELFF. DNA of the CDR3: TGTGCCAGTAGTATCTCGGACAGGGCGGCTCTAGCCGGGGAGCTGTTTTTT.

The V and J genes are TRBV27 and TRBJ1-5; perhaps TRBD1 as D (5 bases). Germline-derived CDR1 and CDR2 are MNHEY and SMNVEV (reference sequence). With 8 bases removed from V and 6 bases from J, the gap between germline ends came to 17 bases. This CDR3 is built from 14 residues. The CDR3, as DNA: TGTGCCAGCGGCCCGCCGGGGGGATTTCAGCCCCAGCATTTT. Protein sequence: CASGPPGGFQPQHF.

This clonotype has more than one count but fewer than ten. The chain carries TRBV4-1 and TRBJ2-5; possible D gene TRBD2, 5 bases. This CDR3 is 13 amino acids long. Between the trimmed V and J ends, which lost 1 base and 4 bases, there was a span of 7 bases. CDR1 is MGHRA, CDR2 YSYEKL, per germline. CDR3 region: CASSQGGRETQYF. As DNA, the CDR3 is TGCGCCAGCAGCCAAGGTGGGAGAGAGACCCAGTACTTC.